This T cell receptor beta chain was identified during a study of CD4 T cells in relation to SARS-CoV-2 and coronaviruses (dated by TCRdb to about 2021). For the wider study: The ViraFEST assay cultured PBMCs with antigen for roughly nine days, then sequenced TCR beta CDR3s to find antigen-specific clonal expansions. An HIV-1 Nef peptide pool or a no-peptide culture served as the negative reference condition. Shared crossreactive spike epitopes were mapped to their HLA restriction using patient-derived lymphoblastoid cell lines. The study assessed, at the TCR clonotype level, memory CD4+ T cell crossreactivity between SARS-CoV-2 and common cold coronavirus spike proteins. The Adaptive Biotechnologies TCR-sequencing kit was used to sequence samples from three pre-COVID donors and the naive versus memory experiments, while other data came from Illumina-based sequencing. For other donors in the study, expansion assays were sequenced with a different, Illumina-based TCR-beta assay.

The CDR3 numbers 14 residues from cysteine through phenylalanine. Only the CDR3 region is kept as DNA, spanning 42 bases read in frame from base 1. The junction carries 13 bases between V and J, which are trimmed by 5 bases and 6 bases respectively. CDR1 and CDR2 are drawn from the germline V gene: MNHNS, SASEGT. What the authors observed across the whole study: Crossreactive clones showed significantly weaker SARS-CoV-2-driven expansion than monoreactive clones, consistent with antigenic imprinting. Since the crossreactivity analysis centred on spike protein, crossreactivity against other viral proteins was not assessed. In around three fifths of donors, memory CD4+ clonotypes turned up that crossrecognized SARS-CoV-2 and at least one common cold coronavirus spike. Small numbers of patients and of tested TCRs limited the study. Because no donor provided both pre-pandemic and post-infection samples, tracing the source of pre-existing responses was limited.

The protocol used for the library was the immunoSEQ multiplex PCR assay. For the original study's pipeline: Preprocessing removed nonproductive sequences and CDR3s not starting with C, not ending with F or W, or shorter than 7 amino acids. The MANAFEST web app identified antigen-specific clonotypes based on expansion compared with the reference and other culture wells. To be counted as positive, a clone had to show significant expansion compared with the reference culture, at an FDR below 0.05, in 2 of 3 replicate wells. A further requirement for positive clones was significant expansion compared with all other tandem wells, along with an odds ratio above 5. CDR3 homology was quantified as pairwise Levenshtein distance, calculated with the stringdist R package after three terminal residues were trimmed from each end. Imported from immuneACCESS, the table was reduced by TCRdb to in-frame sequences with V and J called. These copies leave out some clones; in studies compared against another copy, an unresolved V gene accounts for under half, and the cause of the remainder is not known. V, J and clone size reflect that table, while D and trimming were determined from the DNA. The sample yields some 29,000 clones; 74% were counted once. The leading ten clones occupy roughly a quarter of the sample.

CD4+ T cells from unexposed donors were collected before the COVID-19 pandemic (2011-2018). Following 10 days of culture, the EasySep CD4+ T cell isolation kit was used to isolate CD4+ T cells. As cell numbers permitted, CD4+ T cells from unexposed donors were tested for reactivity to SARS-CoV-2 S and N and to four common cold coronavirus spike pools. PBMCs were cultured at approximately 2 million per well in IMDM supplemented with 5% human AB serum and 8 to 10 IU/ml IL-2. Half of the culture medium was replaced with fresh IL-2-containing medium on days 3 and 7. Each peptide culture condition was generally run in triplicate replicate wells. The leukapheresis product used for the unexposed donors was purchased from a commercial source. Ficoll-Paque PLUS gradient centrifugation was used to isolate PBMCs from either whole blood or leukapheresis product. PBMCs were either used fresh in the expansion assay or cryopreserved at -140 degrees C. The QIAamp Micro DNA Kit was used to extract genomic DNA from the CD4+ T cells.

This clone has only one observation. There is no known antigen for this receptor. The record has no base qualities; no much larger clone is one base away. Recombination connected TRBV6-1 to TRBJ1-4; a tentative D call is TRBD1 (6 bases match). The sample taken for sequencing was CD4+ T cells from PBMCs, cultured in vitro. The TCR sequence derives from a human donor in good health. CDR3 loop: CASSHRADYEKLFF. Read as DNA, the sequence is TGTGCCAGCAGTCACAGGGCGGATTATGAAAAACTGTTTTTT.